Each of the 28 T cell receptor beta chains below was sequenced from the same sample in a study of blood T cell repertoires in COVID-19. Some clones are missing from TCRdb's copy, which holds only in-frame ones; the method was immunoSEQ multiplex PCR. The data show about 130,000 clones, 81% seen once. The source material was peripheral blood. These receptors came from a woman aged 55-70 years with active or convalescent COVID-19.

The J gene is TRBJ2-2, the V gene TRBV9; possible D gene TRBD1, 6 bases. Trimming left V 4 bases short and J 0 bases short, with 13 bases between. This CDR3 has 16 residues. Germline CDR1 reads SGDLS; CDR2 reads YYNGEE. The CDR3 nucleotides are TGTGCCAGCAGCCGTGGAACAGGGTCGAACACCGGGGAGCTGTTTTTT. It specifies CASSRGTGSNTGELFF. Filled out from reference TRBV9 and TRBJ2-2, the complete variable domain reads DSGVTQTPKHLITATGQRVTLRCSPRSGDLSVYWYQQSLDQGLQFLIQYYNGEERAKGNILERFSAQQFPDLHSELNLSSLELGDSALYFCASSRGTGSNTGELFFGEGSRLTVL.

In its sample, this clone was seen once. The chain recombines TRBV12-3 or TRBV12-4 with TRBJ2-3; tentative D call: TRBD1 (5 bases). Trimming removed 2 bases at V and 8 bases at J, with 8 bases between. CDR3 length: 12 amino acids. The CDR3 sequence: CASSLTQGTQYF. The DNA of the CDR3 is TGTGCCAGCAGTTTAACCCAGGGTACGCAGTATTTT.

The CDR3 region is CASSYSGGNQPQHF. DNA for the CDR3: TGTGCCAGTAGTTACTCAGGGGGGAATCAGCCCCAGCATTTT. This chain connects TRBV19 to TRBJ1-5; 7 bases map to TRBD1. Germline lookup yields CDR1 LNHDA and CDR2 SQIVND (reference sequence). This CDR3 region has 14 residues. With 5 bases clipped from V and 4 bases from J, the junction kept 5 bases outside the gene matches.

This clone was observed a few times. This rearrangement joins TRBV7-9 to TRBJ1-6, with unresolved D. Looked up from germline, CDR1 is SEHNR and CDR2 is FQNEAQ (reference sequence). V was cut by 2 bases and J by 7 bases, with 9 bases left in between. The CDR3 sequence is 14 residues long. The CDR3 protein is CASSLSDSNSPLHF. CDR3 bases: TGTGCCAGCAGCTTAAGTGACTCCAATTCACCCCTCCACTTT.

This rearrangement joins TRBV27 to TRBJ2-2, with 10 positions matching TRBD1. V lost 7 bases and J lost 5; bases outside the gene matches: 7. The CDR3 totals 15 residues. Looked up from germline, CDR1 is MNHEY and CDR2 is SMNVEV (reference sequence). The CDR3 loop is CASTPSGQGTGELFF. The CDR3 nucleotides are TGTGCCAGCACCCCTTCGGGACAGGGGACCGGGGAGCTGTTTTTT.

The gene calls are TRBV29-1 and TRBJ2-7; TRBD1 aligns across 11 bases. The CDR3 contains 14 residues. Germline V gene sequence: CDR1 SQVTM, CDR2 ANQGSEA. V gave up 5 bases and J gave up 4 bases; unmatched junction bases: 7. The CDR3 nucleotides are TGCAGCGTTCGGACAGGGGGCGAGAGGTACGAGCAGTACTTC. Its translation: CSVRTGGERYEQYF.

The chain recombines TRBV4-2 with TRBJ1-5; D is perhaps TRBD1 (6 bases). V was trimmed by 5 bases and J by 2 bases, leaving 13 bases between them. The CDR3 runs to 15 residues. The germline V gene has CDR1 LGHNA and CDR2 YNFKEQ. CDR3 sequence: CASSNREGGNQPQHF. DNA for the CDR3: TGTGCCAGCAGCAACAGGGAAGGGGGCAATCAGCCCCAGCATTTT.

The V and J genes are TRBV5-5 and TRBJ2-3; 13 positions agree with TRBD2. The CDR3 runs 15 residues. The trim removed 6 bases at V and 4 bases at J, leaving 5 bases unmatched. Germline CDR1 and CDR2: SGHKS and YYEKEE (reference sequence). CDR3 sequence reads: CASTGLAGVADTQYF. CDR3 nucleotides: TGTGCCAGCACCGGACTAGCGGGAGTTGCAGATACGCAGTATTTT.

The chain uses TRBV4-1 and TRBJ1-4; 9 bases are shared with TRBD1. Trimming cost V 3 bases and J 4 bases; bases outside gene matches: 9. Looked up from germline, CDR1 is MGHRA and CDR2 is YSYEKL. This CDR3 is 17 amino acids long. CDR3 in amino acids: CASSHTGTGLSNEKLFF. Written as DNA, the CDR3 is TGCGCCAGCAGCCACACCGGGACAGGGCTTAGTAATGAAAAACTGTTTTTT.

This chain uses TRBV27 with TRBJ1-1; D is unresolved. Trimming stripped 6 bases from V and 4 bases from J, with 18 bases between. Germline lookup yields CDR1 MNHEY and CDR2 SMNVEV (reference sequence). The CDR3 totals 15 residues. CDR3 in DNA: TGTGCCAGCAGGCGGTTTAGAGGCGGCGGCACTGAAGCTTTCTTT. Translating it yields CASRRFRGGGTEAFF.

The chain uses TRBV16 and TRBJ2-1; TRBD2 aligns across 15 bases. The CDR3 sequence is 15 residues long. The V and J ends lost 3 bases and 8 bases, in that order; junction bases with no gene match: 2. Germline CDR1 is KGHSY and CDR2 is FQNENV. The CDR3: CASSQGLAGGYEQFF. The CDR3 bases are TGTGCCAGCAGCCAGGGACTAGCGGGAGGCTATGAGCAGTTCTTC. Looking up the rest from reference TRBV16 and TRBJ2-1 gives the full variable domain: GEEVAQTPKHLVRGEGQKAKLYCAPIKGHSYVFWYQQVLKNEFKFLISFQNENVFDETGMPKERFSAKCLPNSPCSLEIQATKLEDSAVYFCASSQGLAGGYEQFFGPGTRLTVL.

The genes are TRBV5-1 and TRBJ2-3; the match to TRBD2 covers 8 bases. Germline-derived CDR1 and CDR2 are SGHRS and YFSETQ. The length of the CDR3 is 16 residues. The J segment lost 2 bases and the V segment lost 3 bases, leaving 8 bases of the junction unmatched. The CDR3 DNA reads TGCGCCAGCAGCTCGGCCCTAGCGGGCACCACAGATACGCAGTATTTT. This translates into CASSSALAGTTDTQYF.

In DNA form, the CDR3 reads TGTGCCAGCAGCTTGGGACAGGATAATTCACCCCTCCACTTT. It is translated as CASSLGQDNSPLHF. The chain links TRBV5-5 to TRBJ1-6, with D maybe TRBD1 (6 bases). Trimming cost V 0 bases and J 5 bases, with 6 bases left between them. The CDR3 consists of 14 residues. Germline CDR1 is SGHKS and CDR2 is YYEKEE (reference sequence).

The chain joins TRBV7-9 to TRBJ1-1; no reliable D call. Germline CDR1 SEHNR, CDR2 FQNEAQ (reference sequence). This CDR3 has 11 amino acids. Trimming cost V 6 bases and J 8 bases, with 10 bases left between them. The CDR3 reads CASSLRREAFF. For the CDR3, the DNA is TGTGCCAGCAGTCTAAGGAGGGAAGCTTTCTTT.

The CDR3 DNA reads TGTGCCAGCAGTCCCTCTCCAGCGGGGGGGCGGGAGACCCAGTACTTC. It specifies CASSPSPAGGRETQYF. The genes are TRBV27 and TRBJ2-5, with 10 bases identical to TRBD2. V was pared by 5 bases and J by 5 bases, with 11 bases of the junction left unmatched. Germline CDR1 and CDR2: MNHEY and SMNVEV (reference sequence). The CDR3 extends over 16 amino acids.

The rearrangement links TRBV29-1 to TRBJ2-5, with 11 bases identical to TRBD2. This CDR3 spans 14 amino acids. V shed 8 bases and J 5 bases; nucleotides not matched to a gene: 10. Germline assignment: CDR1 SQVTM and CDR2 ANQGSEA. The CDR3 DNA reads as TGCAGCACGCGACTAGCGGGACGGATGGAGACCCAGTACTTC. It specifies CSTRLAGRMETQYF.

V is TRBV11-2 and J is TRBJ1-5, with D tentatively TRBD1 (5 bases). This CDR3 region has 15 residues. Germline V lookup: CDR1 SGHAT, CDR2 FQNNGV. Trimming left V 5 bases short and J 7 bases short, with 18 bases between. CDR3 DNA sequence: TGTGCCAGCAGCACTCATTCGGGGGGTACCCAGCCCCAGCATTTT. Its translation: CASSTHSGGTQPQHF.

The chain links TRBV2 to TRBJ1-2, with TRBD1 identical over 12 bases. Germline-derived CDR1 and CDR2 are SNHLY and FYNNEI. J gave up 5 bases and V 3 bases, and 4 bases lay outside the gene matches. This CDR3 contains 15 residues. The CDR3: CASSDGTGGWYGYTF. The CDR3 DNA reads as TGTGCCAGCAGTGACGGGACAGGGGGCTGGTATGGCTACACCTTC.

V usage is TRBV2 and J usage is TRBJ2-3; possible D gene TRBD2, 5 bases. Looked up from germline, CDR1 is SNHLY and CDR2 is FYNNEI. V dropped 6 bases and J dropped 0 bases, with 13 bases sitting between them. There are 15 residues in the CDR3. The DNA of the CDR3 is TGTGCCAGCAGCCCAGGACGGGGAAGCACAGATACGCAGTATTTT. It translates to CASSPGRGSTDTQYF.

V usage is TRBV27 and J usage is TRBJ2-3; TRBD1 might be the D (6 bases). Germline V gives CDR1 MNHEY, CDR2 SMNVEV (reference sequence). Trimming left V 5 bases short and J 2 bases short, with 14 bases between. This CDR3 is built from 15 residues. CDR3 DNA: TGTGCCAGCAGTACCGGGCAGGGGAACACAGATACGCAGTATTTT. It is translated as CASSTGQGNTDTQYF.

This chain connects TRBV29-1 to TRBJ1-1; the D is unclear. V was shortened by 7 bases and J by 5 bases, with 17 bases between the two germline ends. Germline loops: CDR1 SQVTM, CDR2 ANQGSEA. The CDR3 extends over 13 amino acids. In DNA, the CDR3 is TGCAGCGGGGGAGAAGGAGGAGGGACTGAAGCTTTCTTT. Translating gives CSGGEGGGTEAFF.

V gene TRBV18 combines with J gene TRBJ2-7; D gene ambiguous. The V end lost 6 bases, the J end lost 4 bases, and 10 bases lay between the germline ends. Germline loops: CDR1 KGHSH, CDR2 LQKENI. The CDR3 is 12 amino acids. This chain's CDR3 is CASSRDLYEQYF. The CDR3 DNA is TGTGCCAGCTCCCGCGATTTGTACGAGCAGTACTTC.

This chain's CDR3 is CASSRNRGGLYEQYF. Written as DNA, the CDR3 is TGTGCCAGCAGTAGGAACAGGGGTGGCCTCTACGAGCAGTACTTC. The chain joins TRBV6-2 or TRBV6-3 to TRBJ2-7, with TRBD1 matching 7 bases. J lost 3 bases, V lost 5 bases, and 10 bases had no gene match. In germline, CDR1 is MNHEY, CDR2 SVGEGT. CDR3 length equals 15 residues.

The chain employs TRBV6-6 and TRBJ1-4; TRBD1 agrees at 8 bases. Germline trimming cut 4 bases from V and 8 bases from J; bases unmatched to any gene: 3. The CDR3 loop spans 13 amino acids. Per the germline V gene, CDR1 is MNHNY and CDR2 is SVGAGI (reference sequence). The CDR3 nucleotides read TGTGCCAGCAGTTGGACAGGGCTGGAAAAACTGTTTTTT. This codes for CASSWTGLEKLFF.

This rearrangement joins TRBV27 to TRBJ2-2; maybe TRBD1 (5 bases). V gave up 2 bases and J gave up 5 bases, with 12 bases separating them. Germline V gives CDR1 MNHEY, CDR2 SMNVEV (reference sequence). CDR3 length: 15 amino acids. CDR3 protein: CASSLGRVITGELFF. Here the CDR3 DNA reads TGTGCCAGCAGTTTAGGCAGGGTTATAACCGGGGAGCTGTTTTTT.

In nucleotides, the CDR3 is TGTGCCAGCAGTCCCGGGACAGGGTTAGGCTATAATTCACCCCTCCACTTT. Encoded protein: CASSPGTGLGYNSPLHF. This chain links TRBV2 with TRBJ1-6; 9 bases line up with TRBD1. Per germline, CDR1 SNHLY and CDR2 FYNNEI. Losses at the gene ends were 5 bases for V and 3 bases for J; bases not matched to a gene: 8. There are 17 residues in the CDR3.

The chain carries TRBV7-8 and TRBJ1-3, with D perhaps matching TRBD1 (6 bases). V was shortened by 2 bases and J by 4 bases, with 21 bases between the two germline ends. This CDR3 comprises 18 residues. CDR1 is SGHVS and CDR2 is FQNEAQ in the germline V gene. CDR3 in DNA: TGTGCCAGCAGCTTAACGGGAGGTACAGGGCCTGAAGGAAACACCATATATTTT. This encodes CASSLTGGTGPEGNTIYF. Using reference TRBV7-8 and TRBJ1-3 for the parts outside the CDR3, the full variable domain is GAGVSQSPRYKVAKRGQDVALRCDPISGHVSLFWYQQALGQGPEFLTYFQNEAQLDKSGLPSDRFFAERPEGSVSTLKIQRTQQEDSAVYLCASSLTGGTGPEGNTIYFGEGSWLTVV.

The chain couples TRBV2 to TRBJ1-2; the D gene is possibly TRBD1 (6 bases). The CDR3 consists of 14 residues. Trimming pared 6 bases from V and 5 bases from J, leaving 16 bases between. Germline CDR1 and CDR2: SNHLY and FYNNEI. CDR3 loop: CASREDSNPYGYTF. In DNA form, the CDR3 reads TGTGCCAGCAGGGAGGACAGTAATCCTTATGGCTACACCTTC.